This T cell receptor beta chain was found in a study of shared clonotypes between healthy human individuals. The overall study: Each donor's CD4 naive and CD4 memory cells filled three plates apiece, CD8 naive two, and CD8 memory one.

The deep-level immunoSEQ assay was used. Sequencing was performed with immunoSEQ multiplex PCR; in TCRdb, only in-frame clones are kept and a portion is missing. The sample shows about 960,000 clones, about three quarters of them seen only once. CDR1 SGHVS and CDR2 FQNEAQ come from the germline V gene. The ends lost 5 bases at V and 0 bases at J; junction bases unmatched: 8. This CDR3 contains 18 residues. In the CD4+ fraction, cells were divided into CD45RA+ naive and CD45RA-negative memory subsets. This TCR came from a man younger than 30 in good health. The V call is TRBV7-8, the J call TRBJ2-6; 9 nucleotides agree with TRBD1. The material sequenced was memory CD4+ T cells sorted from blood. Subset described: CD45RA-negative fraction. Here the CDR3 reads CASSPGTGLFSGANVLTF. The CDR3 bases are TGTGCCAGCAGCCCGGGGACAGGGCTTTTCTCTGGGGCCAACGTCCTGACTTTC. The full variable domain, rest sourced from reference TRBV7-8 and TRBJ2-6, is GAGVSQSPRYKVAKRGQDVALRCDPISGHVSLFWYQQALGQGPEFLTYFQNEAQLDKSGLPSDRFFAERPEGSVSTLKIQRTQQEDSAVYLCASSPGTGLFSGANVLTFGAGSRLTVL.